These 16 T cell receptor beta chains originate from one sample sequenced in a study of blood T cell repertoires in COVID-19 (TCRdb year 2020). Libraries were made using the immunoSEQ multiplex PCR assay. Held by TCRdb, this immuneACCESS table contains in-frame sequences only and omits some clones. Under half of the omission traces to an unresolved V gene where checked; the cause of the rest is unknown. This sample lists some 69,000 clones; approximately 92% were detected once. The biggest ten clones account for about 5% of the sample. What was sequenced was peripheral blood. These receptor sequences come from a woman in her 50s with active COVID-19.

The V call is TRBV3-1 (or the pseudogene TRBV3-2), the J call TRBJ2-1; possibly TRBD2 for D (7 bases). The germline gives CDR1 LGHDT, CDR2 YNNKEL (reference sequence). The ends were cut back, 0 bases at V and 0 bases at J, with 15 bases in the middle. This CDR3 is 18 amino acids long. This CDR3 reads CASSQEGLADSSYNEQFF. The CDR3 DNA follows: TGTGCCAGCAGCCAAGAAGGCCTAGCGGACAGCTCCTACAATGAGCAGTTCTTC.

The chain recombines TRBV13 with TRBJ2-2, with 11 bases fitting TRBD2. CDR1 and CDR2 from the germline V gene are PRHDT and FYEKMQ (reference sequence). Trimming cost V 2 bases and J 4 bases; bases outside gene matches: 6. The CDR3 runs to 17 residues. CDR3 coding DNA: TGTGCCAGCAGCTTAAACCGGGGACTAGCGGCCACCGGGGAGCTGTTTTTT. It encodes CASSLNRGLAATGELFF.

The rearrangement links TRBV2 to TRBJ1-2; the match to TRBD1 covers 11 bases. The length of the CDR3 is 16 residues. The germline gives CDR1 SNHLY, CDR2 FYNNEI. V gave up 6 bases and J gave up 8 bases; unmatched junction bases: 14. This chain's CDR3 is CASSQALPGQGVGYTF. The DNA for the CDR3 is TGTGCCAGCAGCCAGGCCCTACCGGGACAGGGGGTGGGCTACACCTTC.

This rearrangement joins TRBV24-1 to TRBJ2-3; 8 bases match TRBD2. Germline loops: CDR1 KGHDR, CDR2 SFDVKD. V lost 3 bases to trimming and J lost 0 bases; unmatched junction nucleotides: 4. This CDR3 spans 16 amino acids. The CDR3 loop reads CATSDPLAESTDTQYF. The CDR3 region has the DNA TGTGCCACCAGTGATCCACTAGCGGAAAGCACAGATACGCAGTATTTT.

This clone was picked up a small number of times. V gene TRBV30 combines with J gene TRBJ2-7; 7 nucleotides match TRBD1. Germline assignment: CDR1 GTSNPN and CDR2 SVGIG (reference sequence). J was trimmed by 6 bases and V by 4 bases; bases with no gene match: 9. The CDR3 spans 13 residues. CDR3 amino acids: CAWTETGSGEQYF. In DNA, the CDR3 is TGTGCCTGGACCGAGACAGGGTCGGGCGAGCAGTACTTC.

V gene TRBV19 combines with J gene TRBJ2-3; 8 nucleotides match TRBD2. V was pared by 5 bases and J by 1 base, with 11 bases of the junction left unmatched. Germline values: CDR1 LNHDA, CDR2 SQIVND (reference sequence). This CDR3 is 17 amino acids long. CDR3 bases: TGTGCCAGTAGTTTCAGCGGGAGTATTTTTGGCACAGATACGCAGTATTTT. It yields the protein CASSFSGSIFGTDTQYF.

The chain has TRBV5-1 and TRBJ1-4; TRBD1 matches at 9 bases. V dropped 3 bases and J dropped 7; count of bases not matched to a gene: 4. CDR3 length equals 14 residues. Per germline, CDR1 SGHRS and CDR2 YFSETQ. The CDR3 loop is CASSWGQGGEKLFF. CDR3 bases: TGCGCCAGCAGCTGGGGACAGGGTGGTGAAAAACTGTTTTTT.

The table lists this clone with a count of one. This sequence joins TRBV29-1 and TRBJ2-2; 9 bases match TRBD2. There are 14 residues in the CDR3. Germline assignment: CDR1 SQVTM and CDR2 ANQGSEA. V shed 4 bases, J shed 0 bases, and the junction held 0 bases outside the gene matches. The CDR3 DNA follows: TGCAGCGTTGGACTAGCGGCGAACACCGGGGAGCTGTTTTTT. It translates to CSVGLAANTGELFF.

The V and J genes are TRBV5-1 and TRBJ2-3, with 11 bases identical to TRBD2. V dropped 0 bases and J dropped 3; count of bases not matched to a gene: 0. Germline V gene lookup returns CDR1 SGHRS and CDR2 YFSETQ. The CDR3 contains 15 residues. As DNA, the CDR3 is TGCGCCAGCAGCTTGGGACTAGCGGGAACAGATACGCAGTATTTT. Translated: CASSLGLAGTDTQYF.

This CDR3 is CASSLFSSYEQYF. In DNA, the CDR3 is TGCGCCAGCAGCTTGTTTAGCTCCTACGAGCAGTACTTC. V and J are TRBV5-1 and TRBJ2-7, with D unresolved. The CDR3 is 13 residues long. Germline loops: CDR1 SGHRS, CDR2 YFSETQ. The V and J ends lost 1 base and 0 bases respectively, with 5 bases between them.

This chain uses TRBV25-1 with TRBJ2-1; 11 nucleotides align to TRBD2. The germline gives CDR1 MGHDK, CDR2 SYGVNS. Unmatched junction bases numbered 1, after V lost 6 bases and J lost 12 bases. CDR3 length: 11 amino acids. The CDR3 loop reads CASSTSGRQFF. DNA for the CDR3: TGTGCCAGCAGCACTAGCGGGAGGCAGTTCTTC.

The chain carries TRBV4-1 and TRBJ2-7, with 8 bases fitting TRBD1. The CDR3 extends over 14 amino acids. The V gene end was trimmed by 1 base and the J gene end by 2 bases; junction bases not matched to a gene: 1. Germline V lookup: CDR1 MGHRA, CDR2 YSYEKL. In nucleotides, the CDR3 is TGCGCCAGCAGCCAAGGGACAGGGACCTACGAGCAGTACTTC. Amino acids: CASSQGTGTYEQYF.

V is TRBV10-2 and J is TRBJ2-5, with D tentatively TRBD1 (6 bases). The CDR3 extends over 15 amino acids. Germline CDR1 is WSHSY and CDR2 is SAAADI. V was clipped by 1 base and J by 1 base, with 10 bases between them. CDR3 sequence reads: CASSEYQGFQETQYF. The DNA of the CDR3 is TGCGCCAGCAGTGAGTACCAGGGGTTCCAAGAGACCCAGTACTTC.

J is TRBJ1-1 and V is TRBV20-1; D possibly corresponds to TRBD1 (5 bases). The CDR3 contains 11 residues. The ends were cut back, 3 bases at V and 10 bases at J, with 12 bases in the middle. The germline V gene has CDR1 DFQATT and CDR2 SNEGSKA (reference sequence). The CDR3 region has the DNA TGCAGTGCTAGCGGGGGGGGACGAGCTTTCTTT. Translating it yields CSASGGGRAFF.

The chain couples TRBV7-9 to TRBJ2-5; TRBD2 matches 7 bases. V was clipped by 1 base and J by 4 bases; unmatched bases: 6. Germline V gives CDR1 SEHNR, CDR2 FQNEAQ (reference sequence). The CDR3 extends over 15 amino acids. The CDR3 DNA reads TGTGCCAGCAGCTTAGTTACAGCGGGAACAGAGACCCAGTACTTC. Translated: CASSLVTAGTETQYF.

V gene TRBV6-6 combines with J gene TRBJ1-3; no reliable D call. The CDR3 totals 15 residues. Germline CDR1 and CDR2: MNHNY and SVGAGI (reference sequence). Trimming removed 4 bases from V and 0 bases from J, with 10 bases in between. CDR3 loop: CASSSSGSSGNTIYF. The CDR3 region has the DNA TGTGCCAGCAGTTCGTCGGGGAGCTCTGGAAACACCATATATTTT.